This T cell receptor (beta chain) was retrieved from a study of blood T cell repertoires in COVID-19. Background on the study: Acute and convalescent COVID-19 specimens originated in the United States, Italy and Spain.

This CDR3 has 13 amino acids. V lost 6 bases to trimming and J lost 7 bases, with 13 bases between them. Germline V CDR1 and CDR2: KGHSH, LQKENI. Data came from immunoSEQ multiplex PCR; TCRdb stores just in-frame clones and leaves some out. The repertoire consists of approximately 65,000 clones, with around 84% occurring once and the leading ten covering over 4%. This receptor was obtained from a man aged 50-60 years with acute or convalescent COVID-19. The rearrangement links TRBV18 to TRBJ2-1; maybe TRBD1 (6 bases). Source material: peripheral blood. The CDR3 region has the DNA TGTGCCAGCTCGTACGGGACACCAAATGAGCAGTTCTTC. It codes for CASSYGTPNEQFF.